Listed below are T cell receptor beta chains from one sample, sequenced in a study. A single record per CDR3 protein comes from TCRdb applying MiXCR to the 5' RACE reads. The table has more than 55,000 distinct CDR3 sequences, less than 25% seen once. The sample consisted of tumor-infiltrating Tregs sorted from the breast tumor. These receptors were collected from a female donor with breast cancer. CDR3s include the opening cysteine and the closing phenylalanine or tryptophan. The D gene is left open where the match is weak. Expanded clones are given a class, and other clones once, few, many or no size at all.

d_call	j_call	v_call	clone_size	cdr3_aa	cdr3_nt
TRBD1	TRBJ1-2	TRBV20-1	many	CSARGRGRGANYGYTF	TGCAGTGCTAGGGGCAGGGGGCGCGGTGCTAACTATGGCTACACCTTC
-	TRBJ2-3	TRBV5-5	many	CASSRDGSSTDTQYF	TGTGCCAGCAGCCGAGACGGTTCTAGCACAGATACGCAGTATTTT
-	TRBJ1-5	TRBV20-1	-	CSAVDTYKPQHF	TGCAGTGCTGTGGACACATATAAGCCCCAGCATTTT
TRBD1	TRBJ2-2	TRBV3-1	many	CASSPRDRVVPGELFF	TGTGCCAGCAGCCCCCGGGACAGGGTTGTCCCCGGGGAGCTGTTTTTT
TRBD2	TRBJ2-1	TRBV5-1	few	CASSSGGTRLYNEQFF	TGCGCCAGCAGCTCCGGGGGGACTAGATTATACAATGAGCAGTTCTTC
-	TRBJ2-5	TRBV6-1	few	CASRGGAGETQYF	TGTGCCAGCAGGGGGGGGGCAGGGGAGACCCAGTACTTC
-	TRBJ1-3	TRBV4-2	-	CASSQVGSGNTIYF	TGTGCCAGCAGCCAAGTTGGATCTGGAAACACCATATATTTT
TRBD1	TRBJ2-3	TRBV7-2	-	CASSFGQDRDTQYF	TGTGCCAGCAGTTTCGGACAGGATAGGGATACGCAGTATTTT
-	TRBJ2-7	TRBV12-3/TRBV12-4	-	CASSPLEGYTYEQYF	TGTGCCAGCAGTCCCCTTGAGGGGTACACCTACGAGCAGTACTTC
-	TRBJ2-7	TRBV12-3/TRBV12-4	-	CASSSGYTYEQYF	TGTGCCAGCAGTTCCGGATACACCTACGAGCAGTACTTC
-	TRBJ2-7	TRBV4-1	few	CASSQRADSYEQYF	TGCGCCAGCAGCCAAAGGGCAGATTCCTACGAGCAGTACTTC
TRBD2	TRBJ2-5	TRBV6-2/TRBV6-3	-	CASSYGLAGEGETQYF	TGTGCCAGCAGTTACGGACTAGCGGGAGAGGGAGAGACCCAGTACTTC
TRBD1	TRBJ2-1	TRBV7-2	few	CASSSGQGVLNEQFF	TGTGCCAGCAGCTCGGGACAGGGGGTCCTTAATGAGCAGTTCTTC
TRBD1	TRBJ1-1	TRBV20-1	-	CSASRGGSGTEAFF	TGCAGTGCTTCGCGAGGGGGCTCGGGCACTGAAGCTTTCTTT
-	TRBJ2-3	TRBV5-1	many	CASASETDTQYF	TGCGCCAGCGCTTCGGAGACAGATACGCAGTATTTT
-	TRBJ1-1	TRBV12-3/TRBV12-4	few	CASSPQGVRPEAFF	TGTGCCAGCAGTCCGCAGGGTGTTAGACCTGAAGCTTTCTTT
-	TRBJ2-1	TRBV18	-	CASSPTVINEQFF	TGTGCCAGCTCCCCGACAGTTATCAATGAGCAGTTCTTC
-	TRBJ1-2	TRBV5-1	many	CASSLGWGYYGYTF	TGCGCCAGCAGCTTGGGATGGGGATACTATGGCTACACCTTC
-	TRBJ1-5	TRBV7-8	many	CASSLVRVMLSNQPQHF	TGTGCCAGCAGCTTAGTGAGGGTAATGCTTAGCAATCAGCCCCAGCATTTT
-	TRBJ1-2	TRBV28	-	CASSLSAGRGYGYTF	TGTGCCAGCAGTTTATCTGCGGGTCGGGGCTATGGCTACACCTTC
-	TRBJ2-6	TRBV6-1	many	CASARGVGANVLTF	TGTGCCAGCGCCAGGGGTGTGGGGGCCAACGTCCTGACTTTC
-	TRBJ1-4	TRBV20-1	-	CSSCWATNEKLFF	TGCAGCTCCTGCTGGGCAACTAATGAAAAACTGTTTTTT
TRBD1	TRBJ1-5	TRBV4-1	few	CASSQDTGGEQPQHF	TGCGCCAGCAGCCAGGATACAGGGGGAGAACAGCCCCAGCATTTT
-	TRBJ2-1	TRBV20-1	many	CSARDRGAGNEQFF	TGCAGTGCTAGAGATCGAGGGGCCGGGAATGAGCAGTTCTTC
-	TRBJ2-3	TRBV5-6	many	CASSLTGRITDTQYF	TGTGCCAGCAGCTTGACAGGGAGGATCACAGATACGCAGTATTTT
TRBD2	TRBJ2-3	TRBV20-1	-	CSASSGTSGRLGMDTQYF	TGCAGTGCTAGCTCCGGGACTAGCGGGAGGCTGGGTATGGATACGCAGTATTTT
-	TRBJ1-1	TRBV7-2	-	CASTPGRGQNTEAFF	TGTGCCAGCACCCCGGGGCGGGGGCAGAACACTGAAGCTTTCTTT
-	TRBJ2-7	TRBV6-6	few	CASRSDYPSYEQYF	TGTGCCAGCAGATCGGACTACCCGTCCTACGAGCAGTACTTC